The 4 T cell receptor beta chains below all came from one sample that was sequenced in a study of T-cell memory formation after mild COVID-19. A single record per CDR3 protein comes from TCRdb applying MiXCR to the 5' RACE reads. The table shows almost 250,000 distinct CDR3 sequences, with approximately 15% occurring only once. The sequenced sample consisted of PBMCs or a T cell subset sorted from them (not recorded which). The receptors shown here come from an adult woman who had mild COVID-19 (a few samples of this study predate the infection). Cell type and time point are not known.

This clonotype was seen a handful of times. The chain recombines TRBV4-2 with TRBJ2-2; 7 nucleotides match TRBD2. V was clipped by 0 bases and J by 4 bases; unmatched bases: 8. Germline CDR1 reads LGHNA; CDR2 reads YNFKEQ. CDR3 length equals 17 residues. This CDR3 reads CASSQDFAGVGTGELFF. The CDR3 nucleotides read TGTGCCAGCAGCCAAGATTTCGCGGGAGTAGGCACCGGGGAGCTGTTTTTT.

The genes are TRBV5-6 and TRBJ2-7, with D unresolved. Germline V gives CDR1 SGHDT, CDR2 YYEEEE. This CDR3 is 13 amino acids long. The V end was cut by 0 bases, the J end by 2 bases, with 6 bases between. The DNA of the CDR3 is TGTGCCAGCAGCTTGGTGCTAACCTACGAGCAGTACTTC. Translating it yields CASSLVLTYEQYF.

This clonotype was detected only a few times. V gene TRBV4-3 combines with J gene TRBJ2-1; D is uncertain. Trimming removed 1 base at V and 9 bases at J, with 4 bases between. CDR3 length equals 11 residues. CDR1 and CDR2 (germline): LGHNA, YSLEER. The CDR3 DNA reads TGCGCCAGCAGCCAAGGCCCTGAGCAGTTCTTC. It specifies CASSQGPEQFF.

This clonotype came up a few times. The CDR3 is CASSLQLTGGGEQFF. The DNA of the CDR3 is TGCGCCAGCAGCTTACAATTAACAGGGGGCGGTGAGCAGTTCTTC. This chain joins TRBV5-1 and TRBJ2-1; 9 positions agree with TRBD1. After removal of 2 bases from V and 9 bases from J, the junction contained 9 bases not matched to a gene. Germline assignment: CDR1 SGHRS and CDR2 YFSETQ. The CDR3 length is 15 residues.